This T cell receptor (beta chain) stems from a study of identical twins. This clonotype has at least ten counts. The CDR3 runs to 16 residues. The V gene end was trimmed by 5 bases and the J gene end by 0 bases; junction bases not matched to a gene: 5. TCRdb fed the 5' RACE reads into MiXCR, producing one record per CDR3 protein. The table shows more than 400,000 distinct CDR3 sequences, with over 12% occurring only once. A further study also used this sample, focusing on yellow fever vaccine responses in identical twins.

The source of this sequence is a young woman in good health. Sequencing was done on a sample of CD4+ T cells sorted from blood. The V and J genes are TRBV12-3 or TRBV12-4 and TRBJ2-4, with 9 bases that match TRBD1. The CDR3 protein is CASSLGTGLAKNIQYF. The CDR3 DNA reads as TGTGCCAGCAGTCTAGGGACAGGGCTAGCCAAAAACATTCAGTACTTC.